Following are 18 T cell receptor beta chains from one sample sequenced in a study of T cell responses to AZD1222 COVID-19 vaccine. TCRdb keeps only in-frame clones here, not all; method: immunoSEQ multiplex PCR. The sample records about 150,000 clones, roughly 94% being singletons. The specimen was peripheral blood, collected on day 0 of AZD1222 vaccination. The receptors shown here come from an adult in good health.

The rearrangement links TRBV5-1 to TRBJ1-6; D gene ambiguous. V was shortened by 0 bases and J by 1 base, with 11 bases between the two germline ends. The CDR3 is 17 amino acids. Germline V gene sequence: CDR1 SGHRS, CDR2 YFSETQ. CDR3 region: CASSLDVGLSYNSPLHF. The CDR3 DNA reads as TGCGCCAGCAGCTTGGATGTGGGATTATCCTATAATTCACCCCTCCACTTT.

The J gene is TRBJ1-1, the V gene TRBV7-2; TRBD1 might be the D (5 bases). The CDR3 loop spans 14 amino acids. The germline CDR1 and CDR2 sequences are SGHTA and FQGNSA. The germline V and J ends were trimmed by 3 bases and 6 bases, with 14 bases remaining between them. This chain's CDR3 is CASSFVFGGAEAFF. CDR3 in DNA: TGTGCCAGCAGCTTCGTTTTCGGGGGGGCTGAAGCTTTCTTT.

The V call is TRBV21-1, the J call TRBJ1-2. TRBV21-1 constitutes a pseudogene. The CDR3 consists of 17 residues. CDR3 sequence: CASSKEELPNRGYGYTF. CDR3 bases: TGTGCCAGCAGCAAAGAAGAACTGCCGAACCGGGGCTATGGCTACACCTTC.

The chain joins TRBV19 to TRBJ2-3, with D unclear. The CDR3 spans 15 residues. Germline loops: CDR1 LNHDA, CDR2 SQIVND (reference sequence). Between the trimmed V and J ends, which lost 3 bases and 0 bases, there was a span of 10 bases. The CDR3: CASSISSSSTDTQYF. Written as DNA, the CDR3 is TGTGCCAGTAGTATCTCGTCGTCTAGCACAGATACGCAGTATTTT.

This clone came up once. J is TRBJ2-2 and V is TRBV2, with D unclear. Trimming removed 7 bases from V and 2 bases from J, with 11 bases in between. This CDR3 is built from 14 residues. The germline gives CDR1 SNHLY, CDR2 FYNNEI. The CDR3 loop is CASKVYQNTGELFF. The CDR3 coding sequence is TGTGCCAGCAAAGTCTACCAAAACACCGGGGAGCTGTTTTTT.

CDR3 DNA: TGTGCCAGCAGCCAAGGGACGGGCAACTATGGCTACACCTTC. Its translation is CASSQGTGNYGYTF. This rearrangement joins TRBV3-1 (or the pseudogene TRBV3-2) to TRBJ1-2; D gene unclear. Trimming removed 1 base at V and 2 bases at J, with 8 bases between. The germline gives CDR1 LGHDT, CDR2 YNNKEL (reference sequence). The CDR3 runs to 14 residues.

CDR3 DNA: TGTGCCAGCAGCCAATACAGAGGGTTCACAGATACGCAGTATTTT. Translated, it gives CASSQYRGFTDTQYF. The J gene is TRBJ2-3, the V gene TRBV3-1 (or the pseudogene TRBV3-2), with D possibly matching TRBD2 (5 bases). The CDR3 consists of 15 residues. Trimming stripped 2 bases from V and 2 bases from J, with 11 bases between. Germline lookup yields CDR1 LGHDT and CDR2 YNNKEL (reference sequence).

The chain recombines TRBV27 with TRBJ2-1; the match to TRBD2 covers 11 bases. The CDR3 is 16 amino acids. J gave up 8 bases and V 7 bases, and 13 bases lay outside the gene matches. The germline V gene has CDR1 MNHEY and CDR2 SMNVEV (reference sequence). CDR3: CASKGYSGGARDEQFF. As DNA, the CDR3 is TGTGCCAGCAAGGGGTATAGCGGGGGGGCCAGGGATGAGCAGTTCTTC.

The gene calls are TRBV28 and TRBJ1-5; TRBD1 might be the D (5 bases). Per the germline V gene, CDR1 is MDHEN and CDR2 is SYDVKM. This CDR3 is built from 14 residues. Trimming removed 8 bases from V and 6 bases from J, with 17 bases in between. CDR3 sequence (DNA): TGTGCCAGCTCTACAGTCCAGGGAGGTCAGCCCCAGCATTTT. Its translation is CASSTVQGGQPQHF. The complete variable domain, with remaining parts taken from reference TRBV28 and TRBJ1-5, reads DVKVTQSSRYLVKRTGEKVFLECVQDMDHENMFWYRQDPGLGLRLIYFSYDVKMKEKGDIPEGYSVSREKKERFSLILESASTNQTSMYLCASSTVQGGQPQHFGDGTRLSIL.

The chain has TRBV24-1 and TRBJ2-2; D not resolved. The V and J ends lost 4 bases and 0 bases respectively, with 2 bases between them. From germline, CDR1 is KGHDR and CDR2 SFDVKD. This CDR3 region has 13 residues. CDR3: CATSDTNTGELFF. The CDR3 bases are TGTGCCACCAGTGACACGAACACCGGGGAGCTGTTTTTT.

The chain carries TRBV14 and TRBJ2-1; D might be TRBD1 or TRBD2, each matching 5 bases. Germline-derived CDR1 and CDR2 are SGHDN and FVKESK. The CDR3 covers 17 residues. Trimming stripped 1 base from V and 3 bases from J, with 16 bases between. This chain's CDR3 is CASSQVNSGLFYNEQFF. As DNA, the CDR3 is TGTGCCAGCAGCCAAGTCAACTCGGGGCTTTTCTACAATGAGCAGTTCTTC.

The V and J genes are TRBV9 and TRBJ2-5; 9 bases agree with TRBD2. Losses at the gene ends were 3 bases for V and 5 bases for J; bases not matched to a gene: 11. The CDR3 is made up of 16 amino acids. CDR1 is SGDLS, CDR2 YYNGEE, per germline. Here the CDR3 reads CASSAVFSGRVETQYF. The CDR3 coding sequence is TGTGCCAGCAGCGCGGTTTTTAGCGGGAGAGTCGAGACCCAGTACTTC.

The rearrangement uses TRBV3-1 (or the pseudogene TRBV3-2) and TRBJ1-1; a possible D gene is TRBD1 (5 bases). The length of the CDR3 is 16 residues. CDR1 and CDR2 from the germline V gene are LGHDT and YNNKEL (reference sequence). The V end was cut by 4 bases, the J end by 2 bases, with 17 bases between. CDR3 loop: CASSPLLWGSNTEAFF. The CDR3 nucleotides are TGTGCCAGCAGCCCTCTTCTTTGGGGGTCTAACACTGAAGCTTTCTTT.

This clone came up once. At the DNA level, this CDR3 is encoded by other sequences in the same sample as well. The chain carries TRBV6-5 and TRBJ1-1, with unresolved D. The length of the CDR3 is 14 residues. Trimming cost V 3 bases and J 0 bases, with 8 bases left between them. Per the germline V gene, CDR1 is MNHEY and CDR2 is SVGAGI. CDR3 sequence reads: CASSYTEMNTEAFF. The CDR3 bases are TGTGCCAGCAGTTATACAGAGATGAACACTGAAGCTTTCTTT.

This CDR3 is CASSSLIRDRDQQPQHF. Here the CDR3 DNA reads TGTGCCAGTAGTAGTCTGATCCGGGACAGGGACCAGCAGCCCCAGCATTTT. This chain joins TRBV19 and TRBJ1-5; 9 bases line up with TRBD1. The trim removed 4 bases at V and 7 bases at J, leaving 14 bases unmatched. The CDR3 has 17 residues. Per the germline V gene, CDR1 is LNHDA and CDR2 is SQIVND (reference sequence). Complete variable domain (other parts from reference TRBV19 and TRBJ1-5): DGGITQSPKYLFRKEGQNVTLSCEQNLNHDAMYWYRQDPGQGLRLIYYSQIVNDFQKGDIAEGYSVSREKKESFPLTVTSAQKNPTAFYLCASSSLIRDRDQQPQHFGDGTRLSIL.

The rearrangement uses TRBV5-6 and TRBJ1-1; D is ambiguous. This CDR3 has 12 amino acids. The germline V gene encodes CDR1 SGHDT and CDR2 YYEEEE. V shed 2 bases and J shed 3 bases, with 5 bases lying between them. In nucleotides, the CDR3 is TGTGCCAGCAGCTTCGGCCACACTGAAGCTTTCTTT. The encoded protein is CASSFGHTEAFF.

The chain is built from TRBV29-1 and TRBJ2-3; the D gene is possibly TRBD1 (6 bases). CDR3 length: 14 amino acids. The germline gives CDR1 SQVTM, CDR2 ANQGSEA. With 1 base removed from V and 4 bases from J, the gap between germline ends came to 12 bases. This CDR3 reads CSVEGVRGADTQYF. DNA for the CDR3: TGCAGCGTTGAAGGGGTCAGGGGAGCAGATACGCAGTATTTT.

This chain uses TRBV4-1 with TRBJ1-1; D is ambiguous. The V gene's germline CDR1 is MGHRA and CDR2 YSYEKL. V shed 4 bases and J shed 3 bases, with 18 bases lying between them. The CDR3 runs 16 residues. Here the CDR3 DNA reads TGCGCCAGCAGCCGGAGAGTTAAGGAGTGGGACACTGAAGCTTTCTTT. As protein: CASSRRVKEWDTEAFF.